This TCR beta chain was identified in a study of T cell responses to AZD1222 COVID-19 vaccine. Study findings and constraints: Among the donors, most were white British and more were female, and clonal diversity was possibly underestimated.

V gave up 1 base and J gave up 4 bases, with 13 bases separating them. There are 15 residues in the CDR3. Germline V lookup: CDR1 LGHNA, CDR2 YSLEER. A word on this clone: Its antigen is not known.

Sequenced by immunoSEQ multiplex PCR; TCRdb stores in-frame clones only, minus some. The table lists about 120,000 clones, more than 75% of them singletons. J is TRBJ1-2 and V is TRBV4-3; D unclear. The clonotype originates from an adult who received the AZD1222 COVID-19 vaccine. The source material was peripheral blood, sampled 28 days after the second AZD1222 dose. CDR3 DNA sequence: TGCGCCAGCAGCCAAGGCGGATATGGAGGCTATGGCTACACCTTC. As protein: CASSQGGYGGYGYTF.